These T cell receptor beta chains were read from a single sample in a study of cytomegalovirus exposure and HLA in healthy donors. Libraries were prepared by immunoSEQ multiplex PCR; TCRdb keeps only in-frame clonotypes and omits some of them. Here the sample spans 120,000 or so clones, roughly 95% being singletons. Sequenced input: PBMCs. Receptor source: a man between 18 and 35 years old in good health and CMV-seronegative. Each CDR3 is given without its conserved first and last residue. The order of the fields is J gene, CDR3 length, V gene, CDR3 protein.

TRBJ2-3	13	TRBV5-1	ASSFGAGRTDTQY
TRBJ2-3	11	TRBV18	ASSLGGEDTQY
TRBJ2-3	10	TRBV30	AWSIGGDTQY
TRBJ1-3	12	TRBV4-1	ASSQAPPPDTIY
TRBJ2-7	17	TRBV9	ASSVAEVGLAGGAYEQY
TRBJ1-1	11	TRBV30	AWSATLNTEAF
TRBJ2-7	12	TRBV29-1	SVGVGADSYEQY
TRBJ1-1	12	TRBV6-4	ASRLDRGNTEAF
TRBJ2-7	12	TRBV5-1	ASSLAGTTYEQY
TRBJ2-7	11	TRBV5-6	ASSLGRVLEQY
TRBJ2-7	11	TRBV27	ATRDSSSYEQY
TRBJ1-3	12	TRBV18	ASSPADIGNTIY
TRBJ2-3	11	TRBV19	ASNSGGTDTQY
TRBJ2-3	12	TRBV29-1	SVEVGQGVDTQY
TRBJ2-1	11	TRBV27	ASSYPGGNEQF
TRBJ2-7	12	TRBV6-5	ASRTGTGSYEQY
TRBJ2-7	13	TRBV5-1	ASSPQLAGDHEQY
TRBJ1-5	19	TRBV12-2	ASRPPNWAPAGDRGYQPQH
TRBJ1-4	9	TRBV20-1	SALNGRKLF
TRBJ2-7	12	TRBV6-6	ASSYHASRTEQY
TRBJ1-2	16	TRBV6-1	ASSEEVEGVPTNYGYT
TRBJ2-1	13	TRBV9	ASSVGGEVVYEQF
TRBJ1-2	13	TRBV6-1	ASSIPMGGVDGYT
TRBJ2-2	14	TRBV15	ATSHGTGVNTGELF
TRBJ1-1	13	TRBV19	ASSIVGAGRTEAF
TRBJ2-3	12	TRBV5-1	ASSQDRFTDTQY
TRBJ1-1	14	TRBV5-6	ASSLWGRRMNTEAF
TRBJ2-1	11	TRBV9	ASSRTGGNEQF
TRBJ2-1	14	TRBV5-5	ASSLVSGSPYNEQF
TRBJ2-7	12	TRBV30	AWSLRGYFYEQY
TRBJ1-5	11	TRBV30	AWSVQGGQPQH
TRBJ1-2	13	TRBV28	ASSSPTGGVGGYT
TRBJ2-5	11	TRBV29-1	SVQTWTGETQY